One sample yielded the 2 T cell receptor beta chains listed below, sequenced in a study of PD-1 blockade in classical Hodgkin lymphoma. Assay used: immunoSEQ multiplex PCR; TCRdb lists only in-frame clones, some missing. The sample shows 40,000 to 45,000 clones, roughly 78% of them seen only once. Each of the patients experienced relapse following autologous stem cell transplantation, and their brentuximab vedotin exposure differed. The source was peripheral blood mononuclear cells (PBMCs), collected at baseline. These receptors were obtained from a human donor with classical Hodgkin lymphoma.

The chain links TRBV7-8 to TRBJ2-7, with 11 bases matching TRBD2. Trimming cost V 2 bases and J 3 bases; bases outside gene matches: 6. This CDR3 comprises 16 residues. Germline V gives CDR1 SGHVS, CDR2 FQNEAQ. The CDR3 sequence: CASSLLGLAGGYEQYF. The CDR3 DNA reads TGTGCCAGCAGCTTACTAGGACTAGCGGGTGGCTACGAGCAGTACTTC.

The CDR3 protein is CASSVRQSSTGELFF. DNA for the CDR3: TGTGCCAGCAGTGTTAGGCAGTCCAGCACCGGGGAGCTGTTTTTT. The V call is TRBV2, the J call TRBJ2-2; D remains unclear. With 4 bases removed from V and 4 bases from J, the gap between germline ends came to 13 bases. The CDR3 extends over 15 amino acids. Germline assignment: CDR1 SNHLY and CDR2 FYNNEI. Drawing the rest from reference TRBV2 and TRBJ2-2, the complete variable domain is EPEVTQTPSHQVTQMGQEVILRCVPISNHLYFYWYRQILGQKVEFLVSFYNNEISEKSEIFDDQFSVERPDGSNFTLKIRSTKLEDSAMYFCASSVRQSSTGELFFGEGSRLTVL.